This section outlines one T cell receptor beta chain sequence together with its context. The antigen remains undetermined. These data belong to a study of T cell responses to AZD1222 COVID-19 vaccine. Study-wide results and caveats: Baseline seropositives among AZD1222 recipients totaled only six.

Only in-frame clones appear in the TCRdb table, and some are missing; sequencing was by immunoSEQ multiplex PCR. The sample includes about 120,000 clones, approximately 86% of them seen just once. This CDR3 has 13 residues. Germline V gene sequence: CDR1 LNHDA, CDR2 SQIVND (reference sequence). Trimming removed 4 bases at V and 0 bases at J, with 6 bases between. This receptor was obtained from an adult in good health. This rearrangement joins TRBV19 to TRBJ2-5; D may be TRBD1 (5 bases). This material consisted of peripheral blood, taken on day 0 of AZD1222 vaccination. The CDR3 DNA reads TGTGCCAGTAGTACAGGGAACCAAGAGACCCAGTACTTC. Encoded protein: CASSTGNQETQYF.